The source of this TCR beta chain is a study of T cell repertoires in cytomegalovirus infection (dated by TCRdb to the late 2010s). In the study overall: The HLA type of each donor mattered for the analysis, because public TCR beta signatures pointed to carriage of CMV infection along with the matching HLA type. Beyond this particular receptor, the publication reports: In both this cohort and an independent roughly 400-donor cohort, the cumulative frequency of public TCR beta family members distinguished carriers of CMV infection plus the relevant HLA type. The ex vivo response was dominated by HLA-C-restricted CMV-specific TCR beta clonotypes, and the single most frequent clonotype in two of eight donors was supplied by these HLA-C-restricted clonotypes.

A note on this clonotype: The antigen it binds to is not known. No base qualities exist here, and no much larger clone lies one base off it.

The germline V and J ends show losses of 0 bases and 6 bases respectively, and no gene match explains 8 bases of the junction. CDR1 and CDR2 (LGHNA, YSLEER) derive from the germline V gene. Inclusive of the bounding cysteine and phenylalanine, the CDR3 is 16 residues long. Here the CDR3 DNA is all that survives: 48 bases in frame from base 1. The sequencing machine was an Illumina HiSeq 1500. TCRdb reprocessing: public reads trimmed at Q25 with fastp, clones called with MiXCR, in-frame beta chains kept. Each CDR3 protein gets just one entry, which takes the most common genes and DNA from the rows behind it. For this sample the table gives over 250,000 distinct CDR3 sequences, of which roughly 24% were detected only once. The ten largest clones add up to about 15% of the sample.

Sequenced material: PBMCs. The clonotype was recovered from a human donor in good health (CMV status not recorded). Some clones in this sample may be carry-over from other donors' samples. This chain is built from TRBV4-3 and TRBJ2-1; 7 middle bases align to TRBD2. The sequence in DNA is TGCGCCAGCAGCCAAGAAGGGGAGGGCCTTTCCAATGAGCAGTTCTTC. This codes for CASSQEGEGLSNEQFF.